The source of this TCR beta chain is a study of blood T cell repertoires in COVID-19. On the study more broadly: Acute-phase and convalescent COVID-19 samples originated in the United States, Italy and Spain. PBMCs, B-cell-depleted T cells, or T cells were the source of the cDNA or gDNA that made up the material.

Per the germline V gene, CDR1 is LNHNV and CDR2 is YYDKDF (reference sequence). This CDR3 comprises 17 residues. Trimming shortened V by 0 bases and J by 0 bases, and 15 bases separated the two germline ends. As originally analysed: Reference gene primer amplification gave nucleated cell count estimates. TCRdb's copy holds only in-frame clones and misses some; the assay was immunoSEQ multiplex PCR. The DNA was the basis for D and trimming; V, J and clone size are from that table. Of over 130,000 clones in the sample, more than 85% are singletons; the top ten hold more than 5%. The genes are TRBV15 and TRBJ2-7, with D unclear. The source of this sequence is a human donor in a cohort sampled during active COVID-19. Material: peripheral blood. The CDR3, as DNA: TGTGCCACCAGCAGAGATTTGGCCGGGTCAAGCTCCTACGAGCAGTACTTC. This translates into CATSRDLAGSSSYEQYF.